Below, one TCR beta chain is given with its context. This specimen comes from a study of blood T cell repertoires in COVID-19. The assay was immunoSEQ multiplex PCR, and TCRdb's table has in-frame clones only and misses some. Here the sample spans around 170,000 clones, less than 85% being singletons. The CDR3 runs 13 residues. Germline CDR1 and CDR2: SEHNR and FQNEAQ (reference sequence). V was shortened by 5 bases and J by 5 bases, with 13 bases between the two germline ends. The material sequenced was peripheral blood. V usage is TRBV7-9 and J usage is TRBJ2-7; possibly TRBD1 for D (6 bases). The source is a woman aged 80 or over with acute or convalescent COVID-19. DNA of the CDR3: TGTGCCAGCAGCCGACAGGCTTTGAACGAGCAGTACTTC. Translating gives CASSRQALNEQYF. Full variable domain (missing parts from reference TRBV7-9 and TRBJ2-7): DTGVSQNPRHKITKRGQNVTFRCDPISEHNRLYWYRQTLGQGPEFLTYFQNEAQLEKSRLLSDRFSAERPKGSFSTLEIQRTEQGDSAMYLCASSRQALNEQYFGPGTRLTVT.